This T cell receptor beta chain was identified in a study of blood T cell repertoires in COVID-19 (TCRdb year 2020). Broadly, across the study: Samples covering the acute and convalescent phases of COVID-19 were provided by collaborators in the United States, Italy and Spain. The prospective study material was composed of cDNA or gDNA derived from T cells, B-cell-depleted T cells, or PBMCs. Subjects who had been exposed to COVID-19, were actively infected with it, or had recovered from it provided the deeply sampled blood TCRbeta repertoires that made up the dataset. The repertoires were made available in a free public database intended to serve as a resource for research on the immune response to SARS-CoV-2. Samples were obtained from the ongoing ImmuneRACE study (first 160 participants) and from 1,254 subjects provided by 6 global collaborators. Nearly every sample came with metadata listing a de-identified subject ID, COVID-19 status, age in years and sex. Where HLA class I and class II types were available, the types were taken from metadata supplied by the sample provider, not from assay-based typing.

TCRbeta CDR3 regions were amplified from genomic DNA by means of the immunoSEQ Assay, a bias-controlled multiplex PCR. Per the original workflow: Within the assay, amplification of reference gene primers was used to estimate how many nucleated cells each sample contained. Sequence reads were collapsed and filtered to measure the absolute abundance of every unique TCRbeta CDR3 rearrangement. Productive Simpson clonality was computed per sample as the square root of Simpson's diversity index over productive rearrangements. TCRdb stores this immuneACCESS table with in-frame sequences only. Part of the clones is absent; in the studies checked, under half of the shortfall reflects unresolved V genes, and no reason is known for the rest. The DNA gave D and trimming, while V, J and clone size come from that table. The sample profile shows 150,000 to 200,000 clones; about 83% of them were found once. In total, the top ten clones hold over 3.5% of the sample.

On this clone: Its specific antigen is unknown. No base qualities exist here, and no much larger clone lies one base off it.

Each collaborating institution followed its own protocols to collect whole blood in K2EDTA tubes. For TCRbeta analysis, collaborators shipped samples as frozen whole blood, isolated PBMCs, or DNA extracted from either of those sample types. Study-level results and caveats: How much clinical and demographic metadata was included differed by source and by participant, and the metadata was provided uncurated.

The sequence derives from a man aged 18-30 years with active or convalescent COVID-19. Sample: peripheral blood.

The sequenced DNA is TGTGCCAGCAGTGAAAATAGGGAGAACTATGGCTACACCTTC. This sequence encodes CASSENRENYGYTF. The sequence is built from TRBV2 and TRBJ1-2, with no confident D gene call. The germline V gene specifies SNHLY as CDR1 and FYNNEI as CDR2. Trimming takes 2 bases from V and 2 bases from J, and the germline ends sit 9 bases apart. From the cysteine through the phenylalanine, the CDR3 covers 14 amino acids. Just the 42-base CDR3 DNA is kept, in frame starting at base 1. The full variable domain, with segments outside the CDR3 supplied by the reference TRBV2 and TRBJ1-2 proteins, appears as EPEVTQTPSHQVTQMGQEVILRCVPISNHLYFYWYRQILGQKVEFLVSFYNNEISEKSEIFDDQFSVERPDGSNFTLKIRSTKLEDSAMYFCASSENRENYGYTFGSGTRLTVV.